Listed below are T cell receptor beta chains from one sample, sequenced in a study of beta chain features in type 1 diabetes. Sequencing used immunoSEQ multiplex PCR; TCRdb keeps in-frame clones, though not all of them. The table has approximately 330,000 clones, approximately 9.9% seen once. The specimen sequenced was naive CD4+ T cells from blood. Receptors were obtained from a woman aged 30 to 39 in good health. Both conserved end residues are part of each CDR3. The D gene is left open where the match is weak. A clone size is listed for some rows: how often the clone was seen (once, few, many), or a class if it is expanded.

TRBD1,TRBV9,.,TRBJ2-7,TGTGCCAGCAGCGTAGGGCCGGACAGGGGCGACGAGCAGTACTTC,CASSVGPDRGDEQYF
TRBD2,TRBV25-1,.,TRBJ2-5,TGTGCCAGCAGTGAATATACTAGCGGGCCCCAAGAGACCCAGTACTTC,CASSEYTSGPQETQYF
.,TRBV6-5,few,TRBJ2-7,TGTGCCAGCAGCCCCCAGGGTCTCAAAGGTGGTGAGCAGTACTTC,CASSPQGLKGGEQYF
.,TRBV6-6,.,TRBJ2-2,TGTGCCAGCAGCGAAACAGGGTCCACCGGGGAGCTGTTTTTT,CASSETGSTGELFF
.,TRBV4-2,.,TRBJ1-2,TGTGCCAGCAGCCAAAAAGGAGCCTACTATGGCTACACCTTC,CASSQKGAYYGYTF
TRBD1,TRBV6-5,.,TRBJ2-7,TGTGCCAGCAGTCGGGACAGGGGATCCTACGAGCAGTACTTC,CASSRDRGSYEQYF
.,TRBV7-9,few,TRBJ2-7,TGTGCCAGCAGGATTCTGGGGGTGGCCGGGACTGGCGAGCAGTACTTC,CASRILGVAGTGEQYF
TRBD2,TRBV5-1,.,TRBJ2-1,TGCGCCAGCAGCTTAGGACTAGCGGGAGGTGTTGCGCAGTTCTTC,CASSLGLAGGVAQFF
.,TRBV29-1,.,TRBJ2-2,TGCAGCGCAATGGGACAGAACACCGGGGAGCTGTTTTTT,CSAMGQNTGELFF
.,TRBV6-4,.,TRBJ1-4,TGTGCCAGCAGTTCAGGGATGGGTGAAAAACTGTTTTTT,CASSSGMGEKLFF
TRBD1,TRBV7-3,few,TRBJ1-2,TGTGCCAGCAGCTCAGGGGGCGGTTATGGCTACACCTTC,CASSSGGGYGYTF
.,TRBV19,.,TRBJ1-1,TGTGCCAGTAGTATAAACGGGGGTCGGAGCACTGAAGCTTTCTTT,CASSINGGRSTEAFF
.,TRBV30,few,TRBJ2-3,TGTGCCTGGAGTGCGGGGACAAGTACAGATACGCAGTATTTT,CAWSAGTSTDTQYF
.,TRBV30,few,TRBJ2-3,TGTGCCTGGAGGCAGGGGACCCGCACAGATACGCAGTATTTT,CAWRQGTRTDTQYF
TRBD2,TRBV5-6,.,TRBJ2-5,TGTGCCAGCGAGGGGCTAGCGGAACAAGAGACCCAGTACTTC,CASEGLAEQETQYF
.,TRBV7-2,.,TRBJ2-7,TGTGCCAGCAGCCTGGGGGCGAGCTCCTACGAGCAGTACTTC,CASSLGASSYEQYF
TRBD2,TRBV7-9,few,TRBJ2-1,TGTGCCAGCAGCTTAGTTCTTGGACTAGCGGGCCCCGGGGATGAGCAGTTCTTC,CASSLVLGLAGPGDEQFF
.,TRBV4-2,.,TRBJ2-2,TGTGCCAGCAGCCCCCCAGGGGAGGGGGAGCTGTTTTTT,CASSPPGEGELFF
.,TRBV28,.,TRBJ1-1,TGTGCCAGCAGGAGGCCGAACACTGAAGCTTTCTTT,CASRRPNTEAFF
TRBD2,TRBV9,.,TRBJ2-3,TGTGCCAGCAGCGTCGGCGGGAGGGCCGGTACAGATACGCAGTATTTT,CASSVGGRAGTDTQYF
.,TRBV5-1,few,TRBJ2-5,TGCGCCAGCAGCTCCCGGTACCAAGAGACCCAGTACTTC,CASSSRYQETQYF
.,TRBV4-3,.,TRBJ2-5,TGCGCCAGCAGCCAAACCGGGGGCGGGGGAGAGACCCAGTACTTC,CASSQTGGGGETQYF
.,TRBV30,.,TRBJ2-1,TGTGCTTTGCGGACATACAATGAGCAGTTCTTC,CALRTYNEQFF
.,TRBV19,few,TRBJ2-4,TGTGCCAGTAGTATAAGTCTCGGGGCCAAAAACATTCAGTACTTC,CASSISLGAKNIQYF
TRBD1,TRBV27,.,TRBJ2-1,TGTGCCAGCAGTAGGACAGGGGACTACAATGAGCAGTTCTTC,CASSRTGDYNEQFF
TRBD2,TRBV4-3,.,TRBJ2-7,TGCGCCAGCATCACCAACGGGACTAGCGGAGAGGGCTACGAGCAGTACTTC,CASITNGTSGEGYEQYF
.,TRBV18,.,TRBJ2-7,TGTGCCAGCTCACCGAGGAGTGACTCCTACGAGCAGTACTTC,CASSPRSDSYEQYF
TRBD1,TRBV15,.,TRBJ1-2,TGTGCCACCAGCAGGGGAACAGGGGCTGGCTACACCTTC,CATSRGTGAGYTF
.,TRBV28,.,TRBJ1-2,TGTGCCAGCAGATCTCGATTCGGAGTAGCTAACTATGGCTACACCTTC,CASRSRFGVANYGYTF
.,TRBV28,.,TRBJ2-3,TGTGCCAGCAGTTTCAATCGGGCGGGGAGCACAGATACGCAGTATTTT,CASSFNRAGSTDTQYF
TRBD2,TRBV14,few,TRBJ2-7,TGTGCCAGCAGCCAAGATCGTCAGGGACTAGCGGGAGGTGGGTCCTACGAGCAGTACTTC,CASSQDRQGLAGGGSYEQYF
TRBD2,TRBV30,.,TRBJ2-3,TGTGCCTGGAGTGTAGCGGGAGTGGGGACAGATACGCAGTATTTT,CAWSVAGVGTDTQYF